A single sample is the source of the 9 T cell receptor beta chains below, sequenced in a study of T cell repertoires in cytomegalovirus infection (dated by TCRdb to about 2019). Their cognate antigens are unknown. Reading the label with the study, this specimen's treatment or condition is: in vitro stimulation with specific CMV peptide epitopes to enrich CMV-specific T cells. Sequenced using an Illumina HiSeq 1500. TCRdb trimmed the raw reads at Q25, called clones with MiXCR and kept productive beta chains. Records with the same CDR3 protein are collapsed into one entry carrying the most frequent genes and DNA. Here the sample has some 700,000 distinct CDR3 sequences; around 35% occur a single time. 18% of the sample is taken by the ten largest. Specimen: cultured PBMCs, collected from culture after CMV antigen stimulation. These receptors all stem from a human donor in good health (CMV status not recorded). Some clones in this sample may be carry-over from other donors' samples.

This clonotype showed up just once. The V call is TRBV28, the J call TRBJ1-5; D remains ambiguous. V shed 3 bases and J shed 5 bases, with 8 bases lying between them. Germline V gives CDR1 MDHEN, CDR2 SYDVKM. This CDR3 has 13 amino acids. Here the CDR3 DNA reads TGTGCCAGCAGTTTCGACACTTATCAGCCCCAGCATTTT. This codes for CASSFDTYQPQHF.

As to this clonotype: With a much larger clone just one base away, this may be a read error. CDR3 bases: TGTGCCAGCAGTGGGACAGGGCAGAACTATGGCTACACCTTC. Translated, it gives CASSGTGQNYGYTF. V and J are TRBV7-2 and TRBJ1-2, with 9 bases aligning to TRBD1. Unmatched junction bases numbered 4, after V lost 6 bases and J lost 2 bases. This CDR3 comprises 14 residues. Germline CDR1 is SGHTA and CDR2 is FQGNSA. Full variable domain (outside the CDR3, taken from reference TRBV7-2 and TRBJ1-2): GAGVSQSPSNKVTEKGKDVELRCDPISGHTALYWYRQSLGQGLEFLIYFQGNSAPDKSGLPSDRFSAERTGGSVSTLTIQRTQQEDSAVYLCASSGTGQNYGYTFGSGTRLTVV.

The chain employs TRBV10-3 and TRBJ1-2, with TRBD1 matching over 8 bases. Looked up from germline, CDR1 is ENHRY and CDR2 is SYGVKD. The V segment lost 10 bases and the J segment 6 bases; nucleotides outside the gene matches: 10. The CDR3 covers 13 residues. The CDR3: CATRPQGADGYTF. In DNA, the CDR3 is TGTGCCACCCGGCCCCAGGGGGCAGATGGCTACACCTTC.

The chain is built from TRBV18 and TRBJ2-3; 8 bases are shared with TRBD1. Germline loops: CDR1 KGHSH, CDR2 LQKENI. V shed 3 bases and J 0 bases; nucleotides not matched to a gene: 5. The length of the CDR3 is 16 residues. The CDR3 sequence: CASSPPGQESTDTQYF. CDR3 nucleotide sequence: TGTGCCAGCTCACCCCCGGGACAGGAGAGCACAGATACGCAGTATTTT. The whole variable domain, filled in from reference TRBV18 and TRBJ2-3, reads NAGVMQNPRHLVRRRGQEARLRCSPMKGHSHVYWYRQLPEEGLKFMVYLQKENIIDESGMPKERFSAEFPKEGPSILRIQQVVRGDSAAYFCASSPPGQESTDTQYFGPGTRLTVL.

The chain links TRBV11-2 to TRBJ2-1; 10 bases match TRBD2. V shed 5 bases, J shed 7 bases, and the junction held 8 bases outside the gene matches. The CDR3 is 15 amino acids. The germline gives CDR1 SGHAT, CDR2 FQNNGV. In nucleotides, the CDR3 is TGTGCCAGCAGCATTACGGCACTAGCGGGAAATGAGCAGTTCTTC. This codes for CASSITALAGNEQFF.

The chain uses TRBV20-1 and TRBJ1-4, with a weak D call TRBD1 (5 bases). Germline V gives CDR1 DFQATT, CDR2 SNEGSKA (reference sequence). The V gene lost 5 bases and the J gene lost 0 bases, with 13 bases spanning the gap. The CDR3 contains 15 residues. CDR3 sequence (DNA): TGCAGTGCTTCGGACGGAGGGGCAACTAATGAAAAACTGTTTTTT. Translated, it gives CSASDGGATNEKLFF.

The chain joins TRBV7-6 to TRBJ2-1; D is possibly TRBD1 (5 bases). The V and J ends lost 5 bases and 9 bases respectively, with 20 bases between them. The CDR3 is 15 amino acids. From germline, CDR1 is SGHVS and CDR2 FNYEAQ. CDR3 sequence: CASSRNTQGWGEQFF. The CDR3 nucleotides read TGTGCCAGCAGCCGAAATACTCAGGGTTGGGGTGAGCAGTTCTTC.

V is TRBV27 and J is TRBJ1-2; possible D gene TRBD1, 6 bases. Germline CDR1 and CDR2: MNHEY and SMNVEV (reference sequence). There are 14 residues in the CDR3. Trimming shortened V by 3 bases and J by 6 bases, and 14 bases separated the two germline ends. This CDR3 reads CASSFDRLTNGYTF. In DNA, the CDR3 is TGTGCCAGCAGTTTTGACAGGCTGACTAATGGCTACACCTTC.

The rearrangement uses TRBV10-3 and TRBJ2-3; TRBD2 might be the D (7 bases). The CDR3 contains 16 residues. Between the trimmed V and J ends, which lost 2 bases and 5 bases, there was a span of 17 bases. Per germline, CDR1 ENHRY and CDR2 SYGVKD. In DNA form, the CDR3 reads TGTGCCATCAGTGAGGACAGGATTAGCGGGTTAGATACGCAGTATTTT. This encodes CAISEDRISGLDTQYF.